Listed below are T cell receptor beta chains from one sample, sequenced in a study of Graves' ophthalmopathy and Graves' hyperthyroidism. TCRdb used MiXCR to reprocess the multiplex PCR reads, holding one entry per CDR3 protein. The repertoire has some 1.1 million distinct CDR3 sequences, 35% to 40% of them found once; the top ten carry around 10%. The sequencing input was peripheral blood or thyroid tissue (not recorded which). These receptors were taken from an adult man with Graves' hyperthyroidism. Each CDR3 is given with its conserved first and last residue. A D gene is named only where the DNA matches it firmly. The size field is filled for only some rows; it gives once, few, many or a size class.

D	V	J	size	DNA	CDR3
-	TRBV4-3	TRBJ2-2	many	TGCGCCAGCAGCCCCTGGACCGGGGAGCTGTTTTTT	CASSPWTGELFF
-	TRBV29-1	TRBJ1-1	few	TGCAGCGGGTCGCAAGGGGCGGCCCCTGAAGCTTTCTTT	CSGSQGAAPEAFF
-	TRBV14	TRBJ2-2	-	TGTGCCAGCAGCCAAGCCGACCTCAGGAGGCAGGGGCTCACCGGGGAGCTGTTTTTT	CASSQADLRRQGLTGELFF
-	TRBV20-1	TRBJ2-5	many	TGCAGTGCTGCGGACGGAGAGACCCAGTACTTC	CSAADGETQYF
-	TRBV5-1	TRBJ1-1	-	TGCGCCAGCAGCTGGGGGGGGGAATCGAGCACTGAAGCTTTCTTT	CASSWGGESSTEAFF
-	TRBV6-5	TRBJ1-1	-	TGTGCCAGCAGTTACTCTTCACAGGGAATTGAAGCTTTCTTT	CASSYSSQGIEAFF
-	TRBV7-6	TRBJ2-5	many	TGTGCCAGCAGCCTAACGGGGTTCGGGGAGACCCAGTACTTC	CASSLTGFGETQYF
-	TRBV4-3	TRBJ1-1	-	TGCGCCAGCAGCCAAGATCCGAGGCGCGATGAAGCTTTCTTT	CASSQDPRRDEAFF
-	TRBV7-6	TRBJ2-6	few	TGTGCCAGCAGGCTCCGGGGAAGCGGGGCCAACGTCCTGACTTTC	CASRLRGSGANVLTF
TRBD1	TRBV20-1	TRBJ2-5	-	TGCAGTGCAAACAGGGGGCGAGAGACCCAGTACTTC	CSANRGRETQYF